One and the same sample provided the 8 T cell receptor beta chains below, sequenced in a study of cytomegalovirus exposure and HLA in healthy donors. The PCR contained 60 Vbeta and 13 Jbeta primers. The method was immunoSEQ multiplex PCR; TCRdb's version includes in-frame clones alone and lacks a portion of them. The repertoire holds approximately 170,000 clones, around 79% seen once, with approximately 1.5% in the top ten. Source material: PBMCs. The receptors here all came from a woman aged 18-29 years in good health and CMV-seronegative.

The chain carries TRBV27 and TRBJ1-1; no firm D call. The CDR3 has 14 residues. Germline V lookup: CDR1 MNHEY, CDR2 SMNVEV (reference sequence). V shed 5 bases and J shed 7 bases, with 17 bases lying between them. CDR3 in amino acids: CASSPRRTTDEAFF. Here the CDR3 DNA reads TGTGCCAGCAGTCCCCGACGGACTACCGATGAAGCTTTCTTT.

The chain uses TRBV29-1 and TRBJ1-5; 10 nucleotides match TRBD1. The CDR3 loop spans 13 amino acids. CDR1 is SQVTM, CDR2 ANQGSEA, per germline. The trim removed 7 bases at V and 4 bases at J, leaving 4 bases unmatched. The CDR3 DNA reads as TGCAGCGCCGCGGGACAGGGGAATCAGCCCCAGCATTTT. Protein: CSAAGQGNQPQHF.

This chain links TRBV30 with TRBJ1-4; D remains ambiguous. CDR1 is GTSNPN and CDR2 is SVGIG in the germline V gene (reference sequence). The V end lost 0 bases, the J end lost 5 bases, and 10 bases lay between the germline ends. This CDR3 has 14 amino acids. Here the CDR3 reads CAWSVHGSNEKLFF. The DNA of the CDR3 is TGTGCCTGGAGTGTACACGGGTCCAATGAAAAACTGTTTTTT.

The chain links TRBV5-1 to TRBJ2-3; 10 bases agree with TRBD2. The ends lost 0 bases at V and 5 bases at J; junction bases unmatched: 6. Germline CDR1 reads SGHRS; CDR2 reads YFSETQ. CDR3 size: 16 residues. The CDR3, as DNA: TGCGCCAGCAGCTTGGCGCTAGCGGGGGTATTAGATACGCAGTATTTT. It translates to CASSLALAGVLDTQYF.

This clone was detected once. V gene TRBV7-2 combines with J gene TRBJ2-5, with 13 bases that match TRBD2. CDR3 size: 15 residues. V shed 3 bases, J shed 3 bases, and the junction held 1 base outside the gene matches. The V gene's germline CDR1 is SGHTA and CDR2 FQGNSA. As DNA, the CDR3 is TGTGCCAGCAGCTTTGGGACTAGCGGGAAAGAGACCCAGTACTTC. Translating it yields CASSFGTSGKETQYF.

The rearrangement uses TRBV2 and TRBJ2-2, with 7 bases aligning to TRBD1. From germline, CDR1 is SNHLY and CDR2 FYNNEI. The CDR3 is 14 amino acids. Trimming took 7 bases from V and 1 from J; bases not matched to a gene: 3. Here the CDR3 reads CASIGTENTGELFF. DNA of the CDR3: TGTGCCAGCATCGGGACAGAGAACACCGGGGAGCTGTTTTTT.

The chain recombines TRBV15 with TRBJ1-5; the D is unclear. This CDR3 contains 15 residues. Between the trimmed V and J ends, which lost 0 bases and 4 bases, there was a span of 10 bases. Germline CDR1 is LNHNV and CDR2 is YYDKDF (reference sequence). The CDR3 reads CATSRDVGSNQPQHF. In DNA form, the CDR3 reads TGTGCCACCAGCAGAGACGTCGGGTCAAATCAGCCCCAGCATTTT. Using reference TRBV15 and TRBJ1-5 for the parts outside the CDR3, the full variable domain is DAMVIQNPRYQVTQFGKPVTLSCSQTLNHNVMYWYQQKSSQAPKLLFHYYDKDFNNEADTPDNFQSRRPNTSFCFLDIRSPGLGDTAMYLCATSRDVGSNQPQHFGDGTRLSIL.

CDR3 sequence reads: CASSFASSSGTGAFF. As DNA, the CDR3 is TGTGCCAGCAGTTTCGCCTCATCCTCCGGGACAGGGGCTTTCTTT. The chain is built from TRBV27 and TRBJ1-1; 9 bases agree with TRBD1. The CDR3 runs to 15 residues. The germline gives CDR1 MNHEY, CDR2 SMNVEV (reference sequence). Trimming at V came to 3 bases and at J to 11 bases, leaving 13 bases not matched to a gene.